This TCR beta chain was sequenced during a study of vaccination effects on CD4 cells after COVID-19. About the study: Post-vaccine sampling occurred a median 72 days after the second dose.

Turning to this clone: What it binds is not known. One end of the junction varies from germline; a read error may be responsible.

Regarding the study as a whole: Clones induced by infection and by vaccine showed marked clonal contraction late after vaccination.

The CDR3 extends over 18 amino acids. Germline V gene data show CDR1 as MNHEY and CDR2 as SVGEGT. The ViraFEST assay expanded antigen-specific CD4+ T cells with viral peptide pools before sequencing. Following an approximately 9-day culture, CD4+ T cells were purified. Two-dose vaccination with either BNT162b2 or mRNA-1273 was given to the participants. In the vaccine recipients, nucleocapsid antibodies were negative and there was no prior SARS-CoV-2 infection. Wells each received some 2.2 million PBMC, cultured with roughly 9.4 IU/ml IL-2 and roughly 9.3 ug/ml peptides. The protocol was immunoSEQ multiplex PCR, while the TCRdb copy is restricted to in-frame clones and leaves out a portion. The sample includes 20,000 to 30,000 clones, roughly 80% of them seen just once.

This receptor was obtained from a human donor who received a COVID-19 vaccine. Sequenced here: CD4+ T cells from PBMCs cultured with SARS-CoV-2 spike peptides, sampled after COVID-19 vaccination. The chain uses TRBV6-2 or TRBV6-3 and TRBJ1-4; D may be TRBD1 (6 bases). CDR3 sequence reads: CASRYSGTSIPTNEKLFF. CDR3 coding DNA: TGTGCCAGCAGATACTCCGGGACAAGCATCCCAACTAATGAAAAACTGTTTTTT.